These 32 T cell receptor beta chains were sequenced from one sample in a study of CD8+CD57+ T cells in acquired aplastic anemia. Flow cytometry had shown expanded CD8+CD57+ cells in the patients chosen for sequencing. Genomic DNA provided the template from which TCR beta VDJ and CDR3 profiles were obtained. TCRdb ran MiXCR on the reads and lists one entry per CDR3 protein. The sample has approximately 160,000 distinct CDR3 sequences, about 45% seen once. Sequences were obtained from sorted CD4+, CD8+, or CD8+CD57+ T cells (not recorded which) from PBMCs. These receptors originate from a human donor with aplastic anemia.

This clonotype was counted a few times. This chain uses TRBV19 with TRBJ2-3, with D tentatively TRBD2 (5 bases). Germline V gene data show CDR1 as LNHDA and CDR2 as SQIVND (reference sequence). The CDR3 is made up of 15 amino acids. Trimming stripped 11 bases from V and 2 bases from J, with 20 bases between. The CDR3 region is CAGSIEVLPTDTQYF. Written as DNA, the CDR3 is TGTGCCGGGAGTATTGAGGTCCTCCCCACAGATACGCAGTATTTT.

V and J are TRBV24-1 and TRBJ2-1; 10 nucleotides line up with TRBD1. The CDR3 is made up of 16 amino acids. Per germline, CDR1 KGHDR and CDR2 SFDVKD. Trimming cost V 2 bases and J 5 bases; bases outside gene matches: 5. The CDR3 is CATSDSPGTGDNEQFF. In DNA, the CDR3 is TGTGCCACCAGTGATTCTCCCGGGACAGGGGACAATGAGCAGTTCTTC.

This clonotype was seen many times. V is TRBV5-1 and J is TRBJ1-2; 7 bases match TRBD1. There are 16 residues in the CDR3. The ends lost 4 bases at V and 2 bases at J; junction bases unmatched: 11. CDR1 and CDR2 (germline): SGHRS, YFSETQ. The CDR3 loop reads CASSPGTASLNYGYTF. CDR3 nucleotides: TGCGCCAGCAGCCCCGGGACAGCCTCCCTAAACTATGGCTACACCTTC.

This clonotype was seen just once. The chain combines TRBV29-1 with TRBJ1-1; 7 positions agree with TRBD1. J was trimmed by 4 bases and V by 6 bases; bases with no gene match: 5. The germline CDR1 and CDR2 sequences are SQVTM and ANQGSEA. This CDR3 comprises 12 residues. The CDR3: CSVRAGGTEAFF. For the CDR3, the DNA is TGCAGCGTAAGGGCAGGGGGCACTGAAGCTTTCTTT.

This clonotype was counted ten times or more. The CDR3 reads CATSDRGFNQPQHF. The CDR3 region has the DNA TGTGCCACCAGTGACAGGGGATTCAATCAGCCCCAGCATTTT. The chain links TRBV24-1 to TRBJ1-5, with TRBD1 as a possible D gene (6 bases). V lost 4 bases, J lost 3 bases, and 9 bases lay in between. Germline V gene data show CDR1 as KGHDR and CDR2 as SFDVKD. This CDR3 has 14 amino acids.

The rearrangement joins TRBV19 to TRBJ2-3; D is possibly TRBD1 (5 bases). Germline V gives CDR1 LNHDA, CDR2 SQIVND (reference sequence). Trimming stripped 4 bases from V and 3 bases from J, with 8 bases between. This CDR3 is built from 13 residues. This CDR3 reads CASSTRQTDTQYF. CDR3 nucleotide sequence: TGTGCCAGTAGTACGAGACAGACAGATACGCAGTATTTT.

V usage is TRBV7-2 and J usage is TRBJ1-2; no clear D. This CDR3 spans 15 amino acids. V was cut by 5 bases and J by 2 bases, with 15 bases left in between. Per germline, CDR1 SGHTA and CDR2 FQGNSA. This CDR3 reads CASSPSRGLNYGYTF. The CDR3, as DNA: TGTGCCAGCAGCCCCTCGAGAGGGCTGAACTATGGCTACACCTTC.

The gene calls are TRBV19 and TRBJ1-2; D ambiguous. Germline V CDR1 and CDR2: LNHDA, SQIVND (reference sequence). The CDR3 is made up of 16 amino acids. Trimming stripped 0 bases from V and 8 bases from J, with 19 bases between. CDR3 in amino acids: CASSIDRGWGRFGYTF. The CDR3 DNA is TGTGCCAGTAGTATAGATCGAGGGTGGGGTCGTTTCGGCTACACCTTC. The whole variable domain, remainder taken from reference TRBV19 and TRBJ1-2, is DGGITQSPKYLFRKEGQNVTLSCEQNLNHDAMYWYRQDPGQGLRLIYYSQIVNDFQKGDIAEGYSVSREKKESFPLTVTSAQKNPTAFYLCASSIDRGWGRFGYTFGSGTRLTVV.

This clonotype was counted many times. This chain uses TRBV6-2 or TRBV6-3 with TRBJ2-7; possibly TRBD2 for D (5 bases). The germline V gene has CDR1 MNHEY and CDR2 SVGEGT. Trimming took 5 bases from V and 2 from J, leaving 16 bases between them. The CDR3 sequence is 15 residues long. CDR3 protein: CASSLTPTGAYEQYV. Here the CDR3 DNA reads TGTGCCAGCAGTCTTACGCCGACCGGGGCCTACGAGCAGTACGTC.

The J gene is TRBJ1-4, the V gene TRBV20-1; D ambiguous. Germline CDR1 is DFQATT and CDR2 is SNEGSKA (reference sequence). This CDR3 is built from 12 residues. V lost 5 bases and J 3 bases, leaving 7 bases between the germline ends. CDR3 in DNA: TGCAGTGCTGGGCGGGCTAATGAAAAACTGTTTTTT. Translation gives CSAGRANEKLFF.

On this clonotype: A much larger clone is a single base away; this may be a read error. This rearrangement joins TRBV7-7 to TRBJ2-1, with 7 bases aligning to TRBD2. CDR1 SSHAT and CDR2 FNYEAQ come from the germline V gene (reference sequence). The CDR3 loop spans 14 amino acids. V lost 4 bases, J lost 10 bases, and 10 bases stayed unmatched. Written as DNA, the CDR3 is TGTGCCAGCAGCTGGGGGGAGGGTCGGAGAGAGCAGTTCTTC. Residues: CASSWGEGRREQFF.

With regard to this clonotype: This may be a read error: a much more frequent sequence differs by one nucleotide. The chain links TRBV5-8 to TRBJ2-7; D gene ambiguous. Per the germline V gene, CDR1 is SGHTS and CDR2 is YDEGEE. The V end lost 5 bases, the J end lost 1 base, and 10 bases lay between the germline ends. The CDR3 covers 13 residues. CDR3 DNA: TGTGCCAGCAGGGGGTTTGGGTCCTACGAGCAGTACTTC. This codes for CASRGFGSYEQYF.

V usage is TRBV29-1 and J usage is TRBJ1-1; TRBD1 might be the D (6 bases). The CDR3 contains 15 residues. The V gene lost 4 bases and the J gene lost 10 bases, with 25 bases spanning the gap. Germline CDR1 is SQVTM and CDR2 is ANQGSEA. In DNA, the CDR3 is TGCAGCGTTGCGTTACAGGGACAAGGGAAGATCGGAGCTTTCTTT. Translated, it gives CSVALQGQGKIGAFF. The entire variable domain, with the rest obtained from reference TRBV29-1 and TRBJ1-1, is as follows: SAVISQKPSRDICQRGTSLTIQCQVDSQVTMMFWYRQQPGQSLTLIATANQGSEATYESGFVIDKFPISRPNLTFSTLTVSNMSPEDSSIYLCSVALQGQGKIGAFFGQGTRLTVV.

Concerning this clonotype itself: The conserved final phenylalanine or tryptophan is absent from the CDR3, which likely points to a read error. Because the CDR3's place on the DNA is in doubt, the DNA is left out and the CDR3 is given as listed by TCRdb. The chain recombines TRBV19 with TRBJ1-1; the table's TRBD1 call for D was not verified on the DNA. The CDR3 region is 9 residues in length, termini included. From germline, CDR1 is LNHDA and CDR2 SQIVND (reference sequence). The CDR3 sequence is CAGRLQGAS.

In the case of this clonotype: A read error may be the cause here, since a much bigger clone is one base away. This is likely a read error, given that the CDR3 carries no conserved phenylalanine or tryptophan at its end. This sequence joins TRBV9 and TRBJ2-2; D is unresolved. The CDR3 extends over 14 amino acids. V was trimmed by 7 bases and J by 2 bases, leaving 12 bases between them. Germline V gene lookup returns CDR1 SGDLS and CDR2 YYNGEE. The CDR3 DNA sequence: TGTGCCAGCCGAGGTCCGGGTAACACCGGGGAGCTGTTTCTT. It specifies CASRGPGNTGELFL.

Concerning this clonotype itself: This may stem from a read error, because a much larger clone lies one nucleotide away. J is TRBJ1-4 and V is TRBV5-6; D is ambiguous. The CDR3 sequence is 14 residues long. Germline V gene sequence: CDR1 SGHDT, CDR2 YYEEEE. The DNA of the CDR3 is TGTGCCAGCAGCTTGAAGGTTACTAATGAAGAACTGTTTTTT. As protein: CASSLKVTNEELFF.

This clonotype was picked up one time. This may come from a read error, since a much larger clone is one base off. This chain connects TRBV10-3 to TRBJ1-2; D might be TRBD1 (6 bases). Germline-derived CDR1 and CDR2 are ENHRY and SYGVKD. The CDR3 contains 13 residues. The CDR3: CASSYQPGVGCTF. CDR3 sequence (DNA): TGTGCCAGCAGTTACCAACCAGGGGTTGGCTGCACCTTC.

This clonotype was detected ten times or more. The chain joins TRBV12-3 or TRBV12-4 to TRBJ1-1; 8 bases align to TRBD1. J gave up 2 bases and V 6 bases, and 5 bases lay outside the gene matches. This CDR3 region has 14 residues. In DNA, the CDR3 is TGTGCCAGCAGACCGACAGGGGAAAACACTGAAGCTTTCTTT. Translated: CASRPTGENTEAFF.

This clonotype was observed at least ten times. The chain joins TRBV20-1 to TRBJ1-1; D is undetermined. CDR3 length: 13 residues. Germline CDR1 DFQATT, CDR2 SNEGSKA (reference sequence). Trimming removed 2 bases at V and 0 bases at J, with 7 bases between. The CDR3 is CSARRRLNTEAFF. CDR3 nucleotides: TGCAGTGCTAGACGGCGGTTGAACACTGAAGCTTTCTTT.

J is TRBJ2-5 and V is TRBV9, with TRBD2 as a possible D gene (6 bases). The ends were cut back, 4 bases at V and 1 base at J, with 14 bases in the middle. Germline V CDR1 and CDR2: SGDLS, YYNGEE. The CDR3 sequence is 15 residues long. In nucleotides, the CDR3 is TGTGCCAGCAGCAGTGATGGGGGGTTCCAAGAGACCCAGTACTTC. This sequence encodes CASSSDGGFQETQYF.

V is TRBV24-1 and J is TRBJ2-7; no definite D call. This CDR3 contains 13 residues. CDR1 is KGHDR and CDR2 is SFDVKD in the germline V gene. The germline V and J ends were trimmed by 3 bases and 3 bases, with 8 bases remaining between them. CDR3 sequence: CATSDNRLYEQYF. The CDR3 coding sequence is TGTGCCACCAGTGATAATAGGCTCTACGAGCAGTACTTC.

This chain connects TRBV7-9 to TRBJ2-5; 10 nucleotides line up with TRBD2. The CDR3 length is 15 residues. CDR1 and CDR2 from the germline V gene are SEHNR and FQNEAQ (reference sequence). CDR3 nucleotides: TGTGCTAGCCACCCTAGCGGGGGCACTTCTGAGACCCAGTACTTC. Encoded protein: CASHPSGGTSETQYF.

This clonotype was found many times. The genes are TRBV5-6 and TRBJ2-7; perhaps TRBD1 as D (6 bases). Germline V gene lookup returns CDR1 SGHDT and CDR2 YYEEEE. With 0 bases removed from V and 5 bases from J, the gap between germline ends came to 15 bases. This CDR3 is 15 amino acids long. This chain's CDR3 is CASSLAPGDGHEQYF. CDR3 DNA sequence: TGTGCCAGCAGCTTGGCCCCAGGGGATGGCCACGAGCAGTACTTC.

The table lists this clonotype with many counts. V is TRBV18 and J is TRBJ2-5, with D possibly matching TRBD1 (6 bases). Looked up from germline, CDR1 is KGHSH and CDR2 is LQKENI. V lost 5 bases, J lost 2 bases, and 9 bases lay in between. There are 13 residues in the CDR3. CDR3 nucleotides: TGTGCCAGCTCATCCGGACAGCAAGAGACCCAGTACTTC. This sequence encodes CASSSGQQETQYF.

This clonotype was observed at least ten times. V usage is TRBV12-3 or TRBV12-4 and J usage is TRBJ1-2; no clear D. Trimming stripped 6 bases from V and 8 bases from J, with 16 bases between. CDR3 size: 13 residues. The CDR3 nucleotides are TGTGCCAGCAGCCCGACAAGGGTCAAAGGCTACACCTTC. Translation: CASSPTRVKGYTF.

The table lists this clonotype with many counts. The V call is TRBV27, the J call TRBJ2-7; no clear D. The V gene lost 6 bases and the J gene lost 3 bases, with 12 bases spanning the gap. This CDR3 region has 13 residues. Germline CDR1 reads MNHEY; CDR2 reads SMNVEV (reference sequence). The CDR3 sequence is CASSLDGFYEQYF. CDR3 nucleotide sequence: TGTGCCAGCAGCCTCGACGGATTCTACGAGCAGTACTTC.

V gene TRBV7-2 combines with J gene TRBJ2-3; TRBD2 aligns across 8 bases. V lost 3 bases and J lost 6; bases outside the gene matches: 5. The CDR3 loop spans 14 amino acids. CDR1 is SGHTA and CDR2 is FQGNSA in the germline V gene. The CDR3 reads CASSLGTSRDTQYF. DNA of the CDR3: TGTGCCAGCAGCTTGGGGACTAGTCGGGATACGCAGTATTTT.

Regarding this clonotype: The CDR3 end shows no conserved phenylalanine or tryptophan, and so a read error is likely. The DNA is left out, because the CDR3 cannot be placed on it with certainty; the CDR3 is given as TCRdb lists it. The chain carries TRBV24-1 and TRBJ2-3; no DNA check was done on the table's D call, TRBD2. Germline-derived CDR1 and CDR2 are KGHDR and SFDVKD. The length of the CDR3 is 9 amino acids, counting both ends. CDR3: CATSDTREG.

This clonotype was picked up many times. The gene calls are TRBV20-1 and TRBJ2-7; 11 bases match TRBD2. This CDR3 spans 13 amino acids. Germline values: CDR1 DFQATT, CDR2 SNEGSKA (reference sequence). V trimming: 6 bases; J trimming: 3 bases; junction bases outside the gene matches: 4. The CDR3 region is CSARLAGSYEQYV. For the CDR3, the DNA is TGCAGTGCGCGACTAGCGGGAAGCTACGAGCAGTACGTC.

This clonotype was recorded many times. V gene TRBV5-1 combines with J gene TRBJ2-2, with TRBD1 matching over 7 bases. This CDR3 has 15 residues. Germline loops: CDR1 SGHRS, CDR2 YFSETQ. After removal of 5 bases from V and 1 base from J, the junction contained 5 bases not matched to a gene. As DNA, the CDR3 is TGCGCCAGCAGAGAGGGGGCGGGGAACACCGGGGAGCTGTTTTTT. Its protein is CASREGAGNTGELFF. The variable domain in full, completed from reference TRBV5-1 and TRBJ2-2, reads KAGVTQTPRYLIKTRGQQVTLSCSPISGHRSVSWYQQTPGQGLQFLFEYFSETQRNKGNFPGRFSGRQFSNSRSEMNVSTLELGDSALYLCASREGAGNTGELFFGEGSRLTVL.

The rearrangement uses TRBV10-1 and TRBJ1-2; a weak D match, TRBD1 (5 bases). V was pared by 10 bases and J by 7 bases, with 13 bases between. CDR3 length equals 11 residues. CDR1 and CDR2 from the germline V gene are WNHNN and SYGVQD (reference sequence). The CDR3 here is CATYRSCGYTF. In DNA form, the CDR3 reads TGCGCCACCTACAGGAGCTGTGGCTACACCTTC.

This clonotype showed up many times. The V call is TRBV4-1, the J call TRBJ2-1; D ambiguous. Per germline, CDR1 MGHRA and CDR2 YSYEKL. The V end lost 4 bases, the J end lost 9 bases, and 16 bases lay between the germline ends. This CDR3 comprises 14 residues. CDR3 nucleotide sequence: TGCGCCAGCAGCCCGTACCCACGGTATGGTGAGCAGTTCTTC. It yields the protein CASSPYPRYGEQFF.